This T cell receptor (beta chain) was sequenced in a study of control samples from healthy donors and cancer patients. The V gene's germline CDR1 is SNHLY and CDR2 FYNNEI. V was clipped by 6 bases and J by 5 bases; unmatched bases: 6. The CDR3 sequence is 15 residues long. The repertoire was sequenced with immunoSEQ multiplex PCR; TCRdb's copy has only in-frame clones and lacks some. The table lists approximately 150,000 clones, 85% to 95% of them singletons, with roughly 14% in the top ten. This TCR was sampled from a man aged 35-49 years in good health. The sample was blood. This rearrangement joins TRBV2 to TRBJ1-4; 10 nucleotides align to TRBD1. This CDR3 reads CASRTPGQGNEKLFF. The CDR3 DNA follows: TGTGCCAGCAGAACGCCGGGACAGGGGAATGAAAAACTGTTTTTT.